This T cell receptor (beta chain) came from a study of T cells after yellow fever vaccination. Findings and caveats of the study: Weaker overall was a secondary response that nonetheless peaked faster, on day 5 versus 15.

The study made its TCR cDNA through 5'RACE template switching. That step introduced a universal primer site along with UMIs. TCRdb passed the 5' RACE reads through MiXCR, listing each CDR3 protein once. Seen here are about 350,000 distinct CDR3 sequences, approximately 4% observed once, and the top ten hold around 24%. This clonotype has just a few counts. Its antigen is as yet unknown. Germline V gene lookup returns CDR1 KGHSH and CDR2 LQKENI. CDR3 length: 14 amino acids. V lost 6 bases, J lost 5 bases, and 4 bases stayed unmatched. This receptor was identified in a man younger than 35 who received the YFV17D yellow fever vaccine. This chain connects TRBV18 to TRBJ2-4, with 10 positions matching TRBD1. The sample here was PBMCs, taken 5 days after the yellow fever booster vaccination. The CDR3 DNA follows: TGTGCCAGCTCCGAGACAGGGGGCGAAAACATTCAGTACTTC. Amino acids: CASSETGGENIQYF.